The entry below gives a single T cell receptor beta chain sequence along with its context. The entry originates in a study of T cell changes during pregnancy in multiple sclerosis. V lost 6 bases and J lost 4; bases outside the gene matches: 6. This CDR3 region has 14 residues. Germline V gives CDR1 MNHEY, CDR2 SMNVEV (reference sequence). Assay: immunoSEQ multiplex PCR; the TCRdb copy retains only in-frame clones and omits some. The repertoire has about 80,000 clones, 93% of them found once; the top ten carry around 2.6%. This sequence joins TRBV27 and TRBJ1-2, with 9 bases identical to TRBD1. The TCR originated in a female donor in good health, enrolled as a control in a pregnancy study. The input for sequencing was peripheral blood, taken after pregnancy. The CDR3 nucleotides are TGTGCCAGCAGACGGGGACAGGGAACCTATGGCTACACCTTC. Encoded protein: CASRRGQGTYGYTF.